What follows describes a single T cell receptor beta chain. This clonotype was counted at least ten times. The target of this receptor is not known. The input lacks base qualities; no much larger clone sits a single base away. This sample is part of a study of prognosis after radiotherapy for stage I lung cancer (TCRdb year 2021). With regard to the full study: Fewer than 20 stage I NSCLC patients were enrolled in Nanjing, China, between April 2018 and 2019. Newly diagnosed primary stage I lung tumors were found in 13 to 15 patients, while oligometastatic NSCLC after surgical resection of the primary tumor was found in four or five. All patients were regarded as medically inoperable, because of comorbidities in about a dozen patients and refusal of surgery in roughly 7 patients. The cohort comprised fewer than 15 men and about six women with a median age of 74.5 years, ranging from roughly 53 to 85 years. More than ten patients had adenocarcinoma and about 7 had squamous cell carcinoma as the tumor histology. SBRT was delivered in 3 to 5 fractions with a biologically effective dose of at least 100 Gy, and image-guided IMRT or VMAT was used for delivery. Concurrent therapy was not administered to any patient alongside SBRT. Distant metastases were developed by four of the 19 patients after SBRT, at a median of roughly 7 months, whereas no significant progression was observed in the other 15 patients. Peripheral blood TCR beta repertoires were profiled in stage I NSCLC patients before and after stereotactic body radiotherapy, and the repertoires were related to distant failure. A total of roughly 38 blood samples from 19 patients were sequenced, with one sample obtained before and one obtained after SBRT for each patient. The paper as a whole reports these results and caveats: Whether the expanded TCR clones were tumor-specific was not determined. The small cohort and short follow-up limited the study, so independent validation of the findings is needed. No adjustment for multiple comparisons was applied to any of the reported P values. Differences in TRBV and TRBJ usage frequencies by metastasis status were reportedly observed in two V genes at baseline and in roughly 9 V and two J genes after SBRT. Post-SBRT Shannon entropy and its change from baseline were lower in patients who developed distant metastases; baseline Shannon entropy was not associated with metastases. After SBRT, the count of unique TCR clones dropped from a median of roughly 10,000 beforehand to roughly 6,800 afterward (Wilcoxon paired P=0.011).

CDR1 SEHNR and CDR2 FQNEAQ were looked up in the germline V gene (reference sequence). The junction shows trimming of 1 base on V and 4 bases on J, plus 7 bases between the germline ends. The CDR3 spans 14 residues, from the cysteine through the phenylalanine. Of all the DNA, just the CDR3 is kept, 42 bases in frame from base 1. Two rounds of multiplex PCR were performed to amplify the TCR beta CDR3 region from genomic DNA. In the first round of PCR, primers specific to each TRBV and TRBJ gene were used, and the primer sequences are filed in Chinese patent CN105087789A. Universal primers were used in the second PCR round. The Roche High Pure PCR Template Preparation Kit was used to extract genomic DNA from the frozen PBMCs. The libraries underwent paired-end sequencing with 151 bp reads on an Illumina HiSeq 3000. The study's processing was this. Raw reads lacking the multiplex PCR primer sequences were removed with CutAdapt. PEAR was used to merge high-quality paired reads into contigs. TRB V, D and J gene segments were assigned to each contig with MiXCR by alignment to reference sequences. To remove sequencing errors, CDR3 sequences were clustered according to base quality and sequence similarity. Shannon entropy, normalized by the natural log of the productive TCR sequence number, served as the measure of diversity. Clonality was computed as one minus the ratio of Shannon entropy to the natural log of the number of unique clonotypes. Progression-free survival cut-offs for repertoire metrics were chosen using the Youden index of ROC curves, with analyses run in R 3.5.3. TCRdb itself trimmed the public reads at Q25 with fastp, ran MiXCR and retained productive beta chains. Under each unique CDR3 protein, matching rows form one entry showing the most common genes and DNA. What appears here as the V and J calls and clone size reflects TCRdb's work, not the paper's. A total of around 56,000 distinct CDR3 sequences appear in this sample, 26% of them only once. The top ten hold approximately 8.3% of the sample.

All patients had node-negative disease on CT and PET/CT, and none had a history of other malignancies or prior chemotherapy or radiotherapy. At each of the two time points, roughly 6.5 milliliters of peripheral venous blood were collected into EDTA tubes. PBMCs were isolated by Ficoll-Paque Plus density-gradient centrifugation. Right after collection, samples were placed at -80 degrees C and kept there until analysis. Specimen: PBMCs, collected before or after stereotactic body radiation therapy (not recorded which). The TCR sequence derives from a donor at least 50 years old with non-small cell lung cancer. The chain is made from TRBV7-9 and TRBJ1-4; the best D guess is TRBD1, with 5 bases matching. The bases read TGTGCCAGCAGCTTAGGGGACCGTAATGAAAAACTGTTTTTT. Protein translation: CASSLGDRNEKLFF.